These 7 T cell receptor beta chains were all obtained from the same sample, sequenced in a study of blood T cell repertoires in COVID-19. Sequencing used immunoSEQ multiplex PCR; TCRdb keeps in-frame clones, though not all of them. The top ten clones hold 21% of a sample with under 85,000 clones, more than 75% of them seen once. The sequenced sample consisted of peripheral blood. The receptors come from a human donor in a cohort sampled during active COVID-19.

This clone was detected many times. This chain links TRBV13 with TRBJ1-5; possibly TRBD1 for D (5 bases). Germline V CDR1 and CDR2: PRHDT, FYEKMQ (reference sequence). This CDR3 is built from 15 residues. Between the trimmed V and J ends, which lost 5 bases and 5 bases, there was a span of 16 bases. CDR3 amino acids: CASSLGTGRYQPQHF. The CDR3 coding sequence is TGTGCCAGCAGCCTGGGGACGGGGAGGTATCAGCCCCAGCATTTT.

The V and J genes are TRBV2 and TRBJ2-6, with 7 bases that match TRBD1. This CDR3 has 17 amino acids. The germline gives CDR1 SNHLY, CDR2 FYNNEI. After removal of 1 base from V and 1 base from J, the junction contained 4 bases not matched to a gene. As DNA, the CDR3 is TGTGCCAGCAGTGAAGGGGACAGCCCATCTGGGGCCAACGTCCTGACTTTC. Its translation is CASSEGDSPSGANVLTF.

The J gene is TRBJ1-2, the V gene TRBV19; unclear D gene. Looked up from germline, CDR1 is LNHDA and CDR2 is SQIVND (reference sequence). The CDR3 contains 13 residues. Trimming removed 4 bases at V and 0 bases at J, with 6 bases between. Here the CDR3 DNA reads TGTGCCAGTAGTAGTACGGCTAACTATGGCTACACCTTC. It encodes CASSSTANYGYTF. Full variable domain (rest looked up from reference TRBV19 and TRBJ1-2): DGGITQSPKYLFRKEGQNVTLSCEQNLNHDAMYWYRQDPGQGLRLIYYSQIVNDFQKGDIAEGYSVSREKKESFPLTVTSAQKNPTAFYLCASSSTANYGYTFGSGTRLTVV.

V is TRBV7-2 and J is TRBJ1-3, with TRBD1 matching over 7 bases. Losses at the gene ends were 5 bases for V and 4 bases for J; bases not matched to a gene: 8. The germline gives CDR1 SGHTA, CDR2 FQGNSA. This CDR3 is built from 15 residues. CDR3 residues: CASSRNTGAGNTIYF. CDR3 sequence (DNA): TGTGCCAGCAGCCGCAACACAGGGGCCGGAAACACCATATATTTT. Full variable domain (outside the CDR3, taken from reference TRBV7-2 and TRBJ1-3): GAGVSQSPSNKVTEKGKDVELRCDPISGHTALYWYRQSLGQGLEFLIYFQGNSAPDKSGLPSDRFSAERTGGSVSTLTIQRTQQEDSAVYLCASSRNTGAGNTIYFGEGSWLTVV.

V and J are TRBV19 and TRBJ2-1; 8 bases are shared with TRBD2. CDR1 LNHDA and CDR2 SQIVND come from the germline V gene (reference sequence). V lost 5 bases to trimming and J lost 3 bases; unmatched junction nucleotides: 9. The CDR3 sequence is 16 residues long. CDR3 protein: CASSSRTSLSYNEQFF. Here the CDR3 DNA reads TGTGCCAGTAGTTCTAGGACTAGCTTGAGCTACAATGAGCAGTTCTTC.

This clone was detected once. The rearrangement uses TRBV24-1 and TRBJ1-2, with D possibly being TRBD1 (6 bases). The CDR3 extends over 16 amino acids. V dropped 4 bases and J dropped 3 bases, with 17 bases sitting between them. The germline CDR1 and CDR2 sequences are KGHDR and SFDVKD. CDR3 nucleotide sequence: TGTGCCACCAGTGACACCGGGGCAGGGGTTGACTATGGCTACACCTTC. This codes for CATSDTGAGVDYGYTF.

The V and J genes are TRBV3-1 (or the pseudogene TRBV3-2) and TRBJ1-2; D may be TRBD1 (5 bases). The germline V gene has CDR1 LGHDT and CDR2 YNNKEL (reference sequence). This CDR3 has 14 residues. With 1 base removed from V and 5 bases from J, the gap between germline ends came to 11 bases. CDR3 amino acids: CASSQVAGRYGYTF. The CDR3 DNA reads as TGTGCCAGCAGCCAAGTGGCAGGGAGGTATGGCTACACCTTC.